Described below is a single T cell receptor (beta chain) sequence and its context. Its matching antigen is unknown. This specimen comes from a study of PD-1 blockade in classical Hodgkin lymphoma. General study points: The baseline diversity of complete responders showed similarity to that of newly diagnosed patients. TCR diversity at baseline was reported to be reduced in newly diagnosed patients relative to healthy donors.

The patients all showed relapse after autologous stem cell transplantation, while their brentuximab vedotin exposure varied. Under best response, outcomes were complete response, partial response or progressive disease. Profiling relied on immunoSEQ multiplex PCR, and the TCRdb table lists in-frame clones only, not all of them. The sample carries under 45,000 clones, 76% recorded once. Germline CDR1 and CDR2: SGHTA and FQGTGA. The CDR3 has 16 amino acids. V lost 4 bases, J lost 4 bases, and 5 bases stayed unmatched. The sequencing here drew on peripheral blood mononuclear cells (PBMCs), taken at baseline. The TCR originated in a human donor with classical Hodgkin lymphoma. This chain joins TRBV7-3 and TRBJ2-3, with 13 bases identical to TRBD2. The DNA for the CDR3 is TGTGCCAGCAGCTCAGGACTAGCGGGAGCGTCAGATACGCAGTATTTT. Translation gives CASSSGLAGASDTQYF.